Listed here are 20 T cell receptor beta chains from one sample, sequenced in a study of type 1 regulatory T cells. Their antigens remain unidentified. One entry per CDR3 protein results from TCRdb running MiXCR on the reads. Among about 68,000 distinct CDR3 sequences listed, about 62% were seen once. The sequenced sample was cultured T cells, either the whole culture or a sorted T cell fraction (not recorded which). Stated subset: Tr1-enriched cell product generated in vitro against host alloantigens. Every receptor here comes from a human donor in good health.

This clonotype has only a few counts. V gene TRBV12-3 or TRBV12-4 combines with J gene TRBJ2-2; the D gene could be TRBD1 or TRBD2 (5 bases each). The germline V and J ends were trimmed by 0 bases and 3 bases, with 5 bases remaining between them. This CDR3 is 14 amino acids long. The CDR3 nucleotides are TGTGCCAGCAGTTTAGCGGGACACACCGGGGAGCTGTTTTTT. It codes for CASSLAGHTGELFF.

This clonotype has a handful of counts. The junction differs from germline at one of its ends, possibly a read error. This rearrangement joins TRBV7-2 to TRBJ2-7; 11 nucleotides agree with TRBD2. This CDR3 contains 13 residues. CDR1 and CDR2 from the germline V gene are SGHTA and FQGNSA. The CDR3, as DNA: TGTGCCAGCAGCTTTGCGGGACTAGCGGAATTGCACTTC. Amino acid sequence: CASSFAGLAELHF.

The V call is TRBV5-5, the J call TRBJ2-2; maybe TRBD1 (7 bases). The CDR3 is 16 residues long. The germline V and J ends were trimmed by 6 bases and 0 bases, with 15 bases remaining between them. CDR1 is SGHKS, CDR2 YYEKEE, per germline (reference sequence). The CDR3: CASIKEGTANTGELFF. The CDR3 region has the DNA TGTGCCAGCATCAAGGAGGGGACAGCGAACACCGGGGAGCTGTTTTTT. The variable domain in full, with the rest retrieved from reference TRBV5-5 and TRBJ2-2, is DAGVTQSPTHLIKTRGQQVTLRCSPISGHKSVSWYQQVLGQGPQFIFQYYEKEERGRGNFPDRFSARQFPNYSSELNVNALLLGDSALYLCASIKEGTANTGELFFGEGSRLTVL.

The V and J genes are TRBV10-2 and TRBJ2-1; no reliable D call. This CDR3 is built from 16 residues. CDR1 and CDR2 from the germline V gene are WSHSY and SAAADI. V was trimmed by 0 bases and J by 10 bases, leaving 19 bases between them. The CDR3 sequence is CASSESPPSRAAEQFF. CDR3 DNA: TGCGCCAGCAGTGAGTCACCCCCCTCTCGGGCAGCGGAGCAGTTCTTC.

The CDR3 here is CASSQNRDTQYF. The DNA for the CDR3 is TGTGCCAGCTCACAAAACAGGGATACGCAGTATTTT. The genes are TRBV18 and TRBJ2-3, with D perhaps TRBD1 (5 bases). Germline V gene sequence: CDR1 KGHSH, CDR2 LQKENI. This CDR3 has 12 amino acids. Trimming took 4 bases from V and 6 from J, leaving 8 bases between them.

The genes are TRBV12-3 or TRBV12-4 and TRBJ2-2, with D maybe TRBD1 (6 bases). V lost 6 bases, J lost 4 bases, and 12 bases lay in between. CDR3 length: 14 residues. The CDR3 nucleotides are TGTGCCAGCAGGCTTGGACAGATCACCGGGGAGCTGTTTTTT. It yields the protein CASRLGQITGELFF.

This clonotype was counted once. The chain links TRBV9 to TRBJ2-1; no clear D. Trimming removed 0 bases at V and 9 bases at J, with 19 bases between. Germline CDR1 reads SGDLS; CDR2 reads YYNGEE. CDR3 length equals 16 residues. This CDR3 is CASSVGIPPLFSEQFF. CDR3 nucleotide sequence: TGTGCCAGCAGCGTAGGGATACCTCCTCTCTTTAGTGAGCAGTTCTTC.

The genes are TRBV7-2 and TRBJ1-3; 9 bases agree with TRBD1. V gave up 5 bases and J gave up 4 bases; unmatched junction bases: 6. This CDR3 is built from 15 residues. CDR1 and CDR2 from the germline V gene are SGHTA and FQGNSA. CDR3 bases: TGTGCCAGCAGCCCTTGGGGGACAGGGGGAAACACCATATATTTT. Its translation: CASSPWGTGGNTIYF.

With regard to this clonotype: This CDR3 fails to terminate in the conserved phenylalanine or tryptophan, so it likely reflects a read error. The genes are TRBV18 and TRBJ1-4; TRBD1 is a possible D gene (5 bases). V lost 4 bases and J lost 5, with 8 bases in between. The CDR3 is 13 amino acids. Germline V gene lookup returns CDR1 KGHSH and CDR2 LQKENI. The DNA for the CDR3 is TGTGCCAGCTCACGGGGCTTGAATGAAAAACTGTTTTTG. It yields the protein CASSRGLNEKLFL.

This clonotype was counted a few times. This rearrangement joins TRBV5-1 to TRBJ2-3, with D perhaps assigned TRBD1 or TRBD2 (5 bases each). Trimming left V 4 bases short and J 7 bases short, with 19 bases between. Germline-derived CDR1 and CDR2 are SGHRS and YFSETQ. The CDR3 sequence is 15 residues long. The CDR3 sequence: CASSLTGTGLYTQYF. The CDR3 region has the DNA TGCGCCAGCAGCCTAACCGGGACCGGGCTTTATACGCAGTATTTT.

The chain uses TRBV18 and TRBJ2-7; possible D gene TRBD1, 6 bases. Germline V CDR1 and CDR2: KGHSH, LQKENI. Trimming stripped 4 bases from V and 6 bases from J, with 16 bases between. The CDR3 totals 14 residues. The CDR3 sequence is CASSQRTVEAEQYF. The DNA of the CDR3 is TGTGCCAGCTCACAGAGGACAGTAGAGGCCGAGCAGTACTTC.

This chain uses TRBV18 with TRBJ1-5; D gene ambiguous. Germline-derived CDR1 and CDR2 are KGHSH and LQKENI. The V gene lost 5 bases and the J gene lost 5 bases, with 10 bases spanning the gap. There are 13 residues in the CDR3. CDR3 sequence: CASSSNSDQPQHF. CDR3 nucleotides: TGTGCCAGCTCATCGAACAGTGATCAGCCCCAGCATTTT.

V and J are TRBV10-3 and TRBJ1-5; no definite D call. Trimming pared 1 base from V and 5 bases from J, leaving 6 bases between. The length of the CDR3 is 13 residues. The germline gives CDR1 ENHRY, CDR2 SYGVKD. In nucleotides, the CDR3 is TGTGCCATCAGTGAGTTTGTTTATCAGCCCCAGCATTTT. It translates to CAISEFVYQPQHF.

The V and J genes are TRBV25-1 and TRBJ2-5; 9 bases are shared with TRBD2. CDR3 size: 13 residues. Germline V lookup: CDR1 MGHDK, CDR2 SYGVNS. V trimming: 8 bases; J trimming: 5 bases; junction bases outside the gene matches: 6. In DNA, the CDR3 is TGTGCCAGCCATAGCGGGAGCGGGGAGACCCAGTACTTC. It encodes CASHSGSGETQYF.

The chain uses TRBV6-1 and TRBJ2-5, with 7 bases aligning to TRBD1. This CDR3 is 15 amino acids long. Unmatched junction bases numbered 9, after V lost 3 bases and J lost 5 bases. CDR1 and CDR2 from the germline V gene are MNHNS and SASEGT. CDR3 nucleotides: TGTGCCAGCAGTGAGGGACAGTCGTGGTCTGAGACCCAGTACTTC. It specifies CASSEGQSWSETQYF.

The chain is built from TRBV11-2 and TRBJ2-2; D uncertain. This CDR3 region has 17 residues. V gave up 0 bases and J gave up 6 bases, with 17 bases separating them. CDR1 is SGHAT, CDR2 FQNNGV, per germline. The CDR3 region has the DNA TGTGCCAGCAGCTTAGAAGGTGCGGAGAGGAGCGCCGGGGAGCTGTTTTTT. Encoded protein: CASSLEGAERSAGELFF.

The V call is TRBV4-3, the J call TRBJ1-2, with a weak D call TRBD1 (6 bases). This CDR3 spans 15 amino acids. The germline V gene has CDR1 LGHNA and CDR2 YSLEER. V lost 0 bases to trimming and J lost 4 bases, with 12 bases between them. The CDR3 DNA reads TGCGCCAGCAGCCAAGATCTCGGGGGCAGCTATGGCTACACCTTC. Protein product: CASSQDLGGSYGYTF.

The table lists this clonotype with a count of one. A junction end diverges from the germline sequence, so it may reflect a read error. The gene calls are TRBV28 and TRBJ2-4; TRBD1 agrees at 9 bases. The CDR3 extends over 12 amino acids. CDR1 and CDR2 (germline): MDHEN, SYDVKM. CDR3 loop: CATRTGENIRYF. CDR3 nucleotide sequence: TGTGCCACCCGGACAGGGGAAAACATTCGGTACTTC.

The chain joins TRBV5-4 to TRBJ2-5, with TRBD2 as a possible D gene (5 bases). CDR3 length: 14 amino acids. CDR1 is SGHNT, CDR2 YYREEE, per germline (reference sequence). Between the trimmed V and J ends, which lost 6 bases and 4 bases, there was a span of 16 bases. CDR3 sequence (DNA): TGTGCCAGCAACAGTTGGGGAGAAGGAGAGACCCAGTACTTC. It specifies CASNSWGEGETQYF.

This clonotype showed up just once. This rearrangement joins TRBV5-5 to TRBJ1-5; unclear D gene. V was clipped by 0 bases and J by 4 bases, with 8 bases between them. CDR3 length: 14 amino acids. CDR1 is SGHKS and CDR2 is YYEKEE in the germline V gene (reference sequence). The CDR3 spells CASSLVGDNQPQHF. CDR3 coding DNA: TGTGCCAGCAGCTTGGTGGGCGATAATCAGCCCCAGCATTTT.